The 32 T cell receptor beta chains below come from one sample, sequenced in a study of cytomegalovirus exposure and HLA in healthy donors. This PCR relied on a set of 60 Vbeta primers and 13 Jbeta primers. Sequencing used immunoSEQ multiplex PCR; TCRdb keeps in-frame clones, though not all of them. Of about 78,000 clones in the sample, 70% to 85% were seen once. The sample taken for sequencing was PBMCs. Every receptor here comes from a woman aged 50 to 65 in good health and CMV-seronegative.

This chain connects TRBV5-1 to TRBJ2-5; 10 bases fit TRBD1. CDR1 and CDR2 (germline): SGHRS, YFSETQ. With V trimmed by 0 bases and J by 5 bases, 1 base remained unmatched. The CDR3 consists of 14 residues. The CDR3 spells CASSLAGQGETQYF. DNA for the CDR3: TGCGCCAGCAGCTTGGCGGGACAGGGGGAGACCCAGTACTTC.

The chain recombines TRBV19 with TRBJ1-4, with 8 bases that match TRBD1. Unmatched junction bases numbered 9, after V lost 7 bases and J lost 5 bases. CDR3 length: 15 residues. CDR1 and CDR2 from the germline V gene are LNHDA and SQIVND (reference sequence). The CDR3 loop is CASTEYGTGNEKLFF. The CDR3 DNA reads TGTGCCAGTACCGAATACGGGACAGGAAATGAAAAACTGTTTTTT.

The V and J genes are TRBV11-3 and TRBJ2-5, with D maybe TRBD2 (6 bases). The better agreement between TRBJ2-7 and the DNA end casts doubt on the J call. The CDR3 covers 15 residues. The germline CDR1 and CDR2 sequences are SGHNT and YENEEA. CDR3 nucleotides: TGTGCCAGCAGCTCCGGGACTTCCCTGGGCTACGAGCAGTACTTC. Protein sequence: CASSSGTSLGYEQYF.

The chain is built from TRBV29-1 and TRBJ2-5; 11 nucleotides match TRBD2. Germline assignment: CDR1 SQVTM and CDR2 ANQGSEA. V was pared by 3 bases and J by 5 bases, with 8 bases of the junction left unmatched. There are 15 residues in the CDR3. The CDR3 here is CSVEGLAAQEETQYF. The CDR3 nucleotides are TGCAGCGTTGAGGGACTAGCGGCTCAGGAGGAGACCCAGTACTTC.

There are a few counts of this clone. The chain combines TRBV7-2 with TRBJ2-7; 7 bases are shared with TRBD2. The trim removed 2 bases at V and 2 bases at J, leaving 6 bases unmatched. Germline V lookup: CDR1 SGHTA, CDR2 FQGNSA. The CDR3 sequence is 15 residues long. CDR3 nucleotide sequence: TGTGCCAGCAGCTTAAGGCTAGCGGAGACCTACGAGCAGTACTTC. Translating gives CASSLRLAETYEQYF. Filled out from reference TRBV7-2 and TRBJ2-7, the complete variable domain reads GAGVSQSPSNKVTEKGKDVELRCDPISGHTALYWYRQSLGQGLEFLIYFQGNSAPDKSGLPSDRFSAERTGGSVSTLTIQRTQQEDSAVYLCASSLRLAETYEQYFGPGTRLTVT.

V gene TRBV10-3 combines with J gene TRBJ2-7; tentative D call: TRBD2 (6 bases). The germline V gene encodes CDR1 ENHRY and CDR2 SYGVKD. The germline V and J ends were trimmed by 8 bases and 0 bases, with 17 bases remaining between them. CDR3 size: 15 residues. In DNA, the CDR3 is TGTGCCATCGCGACGTCCGAGACTAGCTCCTACGAGCAGTACTTC. This encodes CAIATSETSSYEQYF.

This chain uses TRBV30 with TRBJ2-3; D remains ambiguous. The CDR3 length is 13 residues. V shed 3 bases and J shed 0 bases, with 7 bases lying between them. CDR1 and CDR2 (germline): GTSNPN, SVGIG (reference sequence). For the CDR3, the DNA is TGTGCCTGGAGAACGGTTAGCACAGATACGCAGTATTTT. Translating gives CAWRTVSTDTQYF.

The table lists this clone with a count of one. The chain employs TRBV13 and TRBJ1-2, with no clear D. The CDR3 has 12 amino acids. CDR1 and CDR2 from the germline V gene are PRHDT and FYEKMQ (reference sequence). V was cut by 4 bases and J by 1 base, with 4 bases left in between. The CDR3 region is CASSSVNYGYTF. For the CDR3, the DNA is TGTGCCAGCAGCTCCGTTAACTATGGCTACACCTTC.

V and J are TRBV10-3 and TRBJ2-2; TRBD2 matches at 7 bases. The length of the CDR3 is 14 residues. After removal of 11 bases from V and 4 bases from J, the junction contained 10 bases not matched to a gene. Germline V CDR1 and CDR2: ENHRY, SYGVKD. In nucleotides, the CDR3 is TGTGCCCCATCGGGGCCTAGCGGCACCGGGGAGCTGTTTTTT. As protein: CAPSGPSGTGELFF.

This chain uses TRBV5-1 with TRBJ1-1; no definite D call. The CDR3 runs to 12 residues. From germline, CDR1 is SGHRS and CDR2 YFSETQ. V lost 5 bases and J lost 0, with 5 bases in between. CDR3 loop: CASRAVNTEAFF. DNA of the CDR3: TGCGCCAGCAGGGCCGTGAACACTGAAGCTTTCTTT.

J is TRBJ1-1 and V is TRBV28; a possible D gene is TRBD1 (6 bases). CDR1 is MDHEN and CDR2 is SYDVKM in the germline V gene. The CDR3 sequence is 15 residues long. Trimming cost V 2 bases and J 0 bases, with 10 bases left between them. CDR3 DNA sequence: TGTGCCAGCAGTTTAGGGGGGGACATGAACACTGAAGCTTTCTTT. This sequence encodes CASSLGGDMNTEAFF.

In this sample, this clone turned up once. The genes are TRBV4-1 and TRBJ2-5, with 7 bases fitting TRBD2. Germline V gene sequence: CDR1 MGHRA, CDR2 YSYEKL. J lost 4 bases, V lost 1 base, and 3 bases had no gene match. There are 14 residues in the CDR3. CDR3 residues: CASSQVPGGETQYF. The DNA for the CDR3 is TGCGCCAGCAGCCAAGTTCCGGGAGGAGAGACCCAGTACTTC.

The rearrangement joins TRBV7-2 to TRBJ2-2; the match to TRBD2 covers 8 bases. The CDR3 is made up of 15 amino acids. With V trimmed by 5 bases and J by 0 bases, 2 bases remained unmatched. The germline CDR1 and CDR2 sequences are SGHTA and FQGNSA. DNA of the CDR3: TGTGCCAGCAGCCAACTAGCGGCGAACACCGGGGAGCTGTTTTTT. Translated, it gives CASSQLAANTGELFF.

V gene TRBV14 combines with J gene TRBJ2-5; D might be TRBD1 (6 bases). This CDR3 has 13 residues. Germline CDR1 and CDR2: SGHDN and FVKESK. V was clipped by 4 bases and J by 5 bases, with 11 bases between them. This chain's CDR3 is CASSPGARETQYF. CDR3 sequence (DNA): TGTGCCAGCAGCCCAGGGGCCCGGGAGACCCAGTACTTC.

This clone was seen only a few times. In the same sample, other DNA sequences code for this CDR3. The rearrangement links TRBV9 to TRBJ2-2; maybe TRBD2 (5 bases). CDR1 SGDLS and CDR2 YYNGEE come from the germline V gene. Trimming pared 0 bases from V and 2 bases from J, leaving 8 bases between. The CDR3 totals 15 residues. The CDR3 bases are TGTGCCAGCAGCGTAGGCAGCGGCAACACCGGGGAGCTGTTTTTT. Translated, it gives CASSVGSGNTGELFF.

The rearrangement uses TRBV29-1 and TRBJ2-7; tentatively, D is TRBD2 (5 bases). Trimming took off 8 bases at V and 6 bases at J, with 11 bases between the two ends. The CDR3 length is 10 residues. Germline loops: CDR1 SQVTM, CDR2 ANQGSEA. The CDR3 loop reads CSILSGEQYF. The CDR3 DNA reads TGCAGCATCCTAAGCGGCGAGCAGTACTTC.

This clone was seen only a few times. The chain combines TRBV13 with TRBJ1-2, with 7 bases that match TRBD1. CDR3 length: 13 amino acids. With V trimmed by 1 base and J by 7 bases, 3 bases remained unmatched. Germline values: CDR1 PRHDT, CDR2 FYEKMQ (reference sequence). The CDR3 nucleotides are TGTGCCAGCAGCTTAGTAAGACAGGGTGGCTACACCTTC. This translates into CASSLVRQGGYTF.

This clone appeared a few times. In DNA, the CDR3 is TGTGCCAGCAGCGTGACAGGGGCTAACTATGGCTACACCTTC. It translates to CASSVTGANYGYTF. V usage is TRBV9 and J usage is TRBJ1-2, with 8 bases lining up with TRBD1. This CDR3 spans 14 amino acids. After removal of 2 bases from V and 0 bases from J, the junction contained 0 bases not matched to a gene. Germline CDR1 reads SGDLS; CDR2 reads YYNGEE.

This chain joins TRBV9 and TRBJ1-4, with D unclear. Trimming stripped 4 bases from V and 5 bases from J, with 12 bases between. CDR1 SGDLS and CDR2 YYNGEE come from the germline V gene. The CDR3 is made up of 14 amino acids. DNA of the CDR3: TGTGCCAGCAGCATCCGACAATCCAATGAAAAACTGTTTTTT. Translated: CASSIRQSNEKLFF.

This chain uses TRBV9 with TRBJ2-5; weak D call: TRBD1 (6 bases). Germline V gives CDR1 SGDLS, CDR2 YYNGEE. This CDR3 comprises 16 residues. Trimming shortened V by 3 bases and J by 2 bases, and 17 bases separated the two germline ends. The CDR3, as DNA: TGTGCCAGCAGCGCGACCCTTTCTAGGGGGCAAGAGACCCAGTACTTC. Protein: CASSATLSRGQETQYF.

This chain connects TRBV6-6 to TRBJ1-6, with unresolved D. Per the germline V gene, CDR1 is MNHNY and CDR2 is SVGAGI (reference sequence). The CDR3 consists of 13 residues. V lost 5 bases, J lost 11 bases, and 13 bases lay in between. The DNA for the CDR3 is TGTGCCAGCAGTGCCCCAAATCGAGCACCCCTCCACTTT. Protein product: CASSAPNRAPLHF.

A few counts support this clone. The chain's CDR3 is CASNSGGTNEKLFF. The CDR3 DNA reads as TGTGCCAGCAATTCCGGGGGTACTAATGAAAAACTGTTTTTT. This chain links TRBV9 with TRBJ1-4, with a tentative D call TRBD1 (5 bases). The length of the CDR3 is 14 residues. Germline CDR1 reads SGDLS; CDR2 reads YYNGEE. Trimming stripped 6 bases from V and 2 bases from J, with 11 bases between.

This chain joins TRBV25-1 and TRBJ1-6; D not certain. V shed 4 bases and J shed 7 bases, with 8 bases lying between them. The CDR3 has 13 amino acids. Germline CDR1 reads MGHDK; CDR2 reads SYGVNS. The DNA for the CDR3 is TGTGCCAGCAGTGGGCAGTCAAATTCACCCCTCCACTTT. This sequence encodes CASSGQSNSPLHF.

This chain uses TRBV27 with TRBJ1-4, with a tentative D call TRBD1 (5 bases). The CDR3 is 14 amino acids. Between the trimmed V and J ends, which lost 3 bases and 3 bases, there was a span of 8 bases. Looked up from germline, CDR1 is MNHEY and CDR2 is SMNVEV (reference sequence). In DNA form, the CDR3 reads TGTGCCAGCAGTTTTGGCAGGGCTAATGAAAAACTGTTTTTT. Residues: CASSFGRANEKLFF.

This rearrangement joins TRBV25-1 to TRBJ2-2; 11 bases line up with TRBD1. This CDR3 region has 15 residues. Trimming cost V 2 bases and J 7 bases; bases outside gene matches: 3. Germline lookup yields CDR1 MGHDK and CDR2 SYGVNS. DNA for the CDR3: TGTGCCAGCAGTGAACGGACAGGGGGCAACGGGGAGCTGTTTTTT. Its translation is CASSERTGGNGELFF.

This chain connects TRBV7-2 to TRBJ2-1, with 7 nucleotides matching TRBD1. CDR1 and CDR2 from the germline V gene are SGHTA and FQGNSA. This CDR3 contains 14 residues. J lost 11 bases, V lost 0 bases, and 7 bases had no gene match. CDR3 region: CASSLAGQALKQFF. DNA of the CDR3: TGTGCCAGCAGCTTAGCCGGACAGGCACTAAAGCAGTTCTTC.

J is TRBJ1-2 and V is TRBV15; maybe TRBD1 (5 bases). The CDR3 consists of 17 residues. Germline values: CDR1 LNHNV, CDR2 YYDKDF (reference sequence). V lost 0 bases and J lost 7, with 21 bases in between. The DNA of the CDR3 is TGTGCCACCAGCAGAGATCGCCAGGGTAATGGGTTGGGTGGCTACACCTTC. Translating it yields CATSRDRQGNGLGGYTF.

CDR3 protein: CASSYLEDTEAFF. For the CDR3, the DNA is TGTGCCAGCAGTTATCTAGAGGACACTGAAGCTTTCTTT. The V call is TRBV27, the J call TRBJ1-1; no reliable D call. This CDR3 comprises 13 residues. V lost 4 bases to trimming and J lost 3 bases, with 9 bases between them. Germline CDR1 MNHEY, CDR2 SMNVEV (reference sequence).

The chain has TRBV5-1 and TRBJ2-3, with D possibly TRBD1 on 6 matching bases. V gave up 3 bases and J gave up 3 bases, with 23 bases separating them. There are 18 residues in the CDR3. Per germline, CDR1 SGHRS and CDR2 YFSETQ. The CDR3 protein is CASSYLGPLMGQTDTQYF. CDR3 DNA: TGCGCCAGCAGCTACTTGGGTCCCTTGATGGGACAAACAGATACGCAGTATTTT.

The V call is TRBV28, the J call TRBJ1-4; tentatively, D is TRBD1 (6 bases). V was cut by 5 bases and J by 6 bases, with 19 bases left in between. The CDR3 is 16 residues long. Per the germline V gene, CDR1 is MDHEN and CDR2 is SYDVKM. CDR3 nucleotide sequence: TGTGCCAGCAGTAACAGGGAACGGAGCCTCTATGAAAAACTGTTTTTT. It yields the protein CASSNRERSLYEKLFF.

The chain employs TRBV4-1 and TRBJ2-1; no clear D. Between the trimmed V and J ends, which lost 0 bases and 5 bases, there was a span of 8 bases. The CDR3 has 14 residues. Germline V gene data show CDR1 as MGHRA and CDR2 as YSYEKL. The CDR3 coding sequence is TGCGCCAGCAGCCAAGAAGACCGGGACAATGAGCAGTTCTTC. Its protein is CASSQEDRDNEQFF.

The CDR3 region is CASSSTGNSNQPQHF. The CDR3, as DNA: TGTGCCAGTAGCTCAACAGGGAATAGCAATCAGCCCCAGCATTTT. The chain links TRBV19 to TRBJ1-5, with D maybe TRBD1 (6 bases). V lost 6 bases to trimming and J lost 0 bases, with 12 bases between them. The CDR3 consists of 15 residues. CDR1 is LNHDA and CDR2 is SQIVND in the germline V gene (reference sequence).